This entry features one T cell receptor beta chain sequence. Its antigen is not known. Single viable CD3+CD4+CD8-CD45RO+ cells were sorted as the memory CD4+ T cells. CD4+ T cells were isolated by positive magnetic selection. This CDR3 contains 15 residues. J was trimmed by 7 bases and V by 3 bases; bases with no gene match: 7. Looked up from germline, CDR1 is SGHDT and CDR2 is YYEEEE. Repertoires were generated with immunoSEQ multiplex PCR, while TCRdb's copy carries only in-frame clones and drops some. The sample contains 50,000 or so clones, around 83% of which appear only once. The entry originates in a study of memory CD4+ T cells and cytomegalovirus serostatus. About the study: This sample comes from healthy Belgian adults, eight or nine CMV seropositive, approximately 24 seronegative.

Findings of the study overall: A US-trained random forest predicted CMV serostatus with median AUC around 0.91. CD4+ memory repertoires contained about 40% of the roughly 160 reported CMV TCRbeta sequences.

The material sequenced was memory CD4+ T cells from blood. The chain is built from TRBV5-6 and TRBJ1-4; 9 bases match TRBD1. The receptor was derived from an adult in good health and CMV-seropositive. CDR3 region: CASSSLMDRGEKLFF. Written as DNA, the CDR3 is TGTGCCAGCAGCTCGTTAATGGACAGGGGTGAAAAACTGTTTTTT.